The following is a TCR beta chain sequence with its context. Germline V lookup: CDR1 MNHNS, CDR2 SASEGT. This CDR3 comprises 13 residues. The trim removed 6 bases at V and 1 base at J, leaving 2 bases unmatched. The entry originates in a study of cytomegalovirus exposure and HLA in healthy donors. TCRdb keeps only in-frame clones here, not all; method: immunoSEQ multiplex PCR. The table lists roughly 250,000 clones, 90% of them singletons, with more than 0.35% in the top ten. Sequenced sample: PBMCs. The clonotype comes from a woman between 18 and 30 years old in good health and CMV-seronegative. V usage is TRBV6-1 and J usage is TRBJ1-1, with 7 bases lining up with TRBD1. The CDR3 DNA sequence: TGTGCCAGCAGGGGACAGTCGAACACTGAAGCTTTCTTT. As protein: CASRGQSNTEAFF.